These T cell receptor beta chains were read from a single sample in a study of blood T cells in healthy people across ages. TCRdb re-called the 5' RACE reads with MiXCR, one entry per CDR3 protein. The sample includes roughly 700,000 distinct CDR3 sequences, approximately 49% seen only once; the top ten take 30% to 40%. Sequenced material: blood. Receptors originate from a woman aged 55-69 years in good health. Each CDR3 is given without its conserved first and last residue.

>TRBV20-1
SARPGPVGTQY
>TRBV29-1
SVGRSGGEAF
>TRBV19
ASSIGGYEQY
>TRBV20-1
SARDRDRPFYEQY
>TRBV29-1
SVEDREAF
>TRBV10-3
AIRIVAGRTDTQY
>TRBV7-2
DSSLVSSGSSYEQY
>TRBV6-6
ASRRIETNRGYGYT
>TRBV6-1
ASGGQVLNEKLF
>TRBV3-1
ASGRYNSPLH
>TRBV18
ASSPREATRVEKLF
>TRBV20-1
SARDRQGYEQY
>TRBV29-1
SVGDRSYNEQF
>TRBV6-5
ASRRGPTDTQY
>TRBV12-3/TRBV12-4
ASSLGTSGTRNEQF
>TRBV2
ASAGSTDTQY
>TRBV5-8
AGSLAPPGVHNEQF
>TRBV29-1
SVREGGTQY
>TRBV12-3/TRBV12-4
ASSMDGGRGNQPQH
>TRBV10-3
AIGEPSGKETQY
>TRBV6-1
ASSRSGIPLATDTQY
>TRBV9
ASSVGGARSGANVLT
>TRBV27
ASSFGSWFTDTQY
>TRBV14
ASSQDTDYNSPLH
>TRBV6-4
ASSGGPAGTDTQY
>TRBV9
ASSPLGDNYGYT
>TRBV6-2/TRBV6-3
ASSRQEYSYNEQF
>TRBV28
ASKTGRFYGYT
>TRBV4-3
ASNPRPPRLAGNNEQF
>TRBV12-3/TRBV12-4
ASGTSGRSDTQY
>TRBV24-1
ATSDTQETQY
>TRBV18
ASSRIGLAGSSYNEQY
>TRBV6-2/TRBV6-3
ASSYSSGAKPYEQY
>TRBV28
ASSPSGGYQETQY
>TRBV5-1
ATAAGSGNEQY